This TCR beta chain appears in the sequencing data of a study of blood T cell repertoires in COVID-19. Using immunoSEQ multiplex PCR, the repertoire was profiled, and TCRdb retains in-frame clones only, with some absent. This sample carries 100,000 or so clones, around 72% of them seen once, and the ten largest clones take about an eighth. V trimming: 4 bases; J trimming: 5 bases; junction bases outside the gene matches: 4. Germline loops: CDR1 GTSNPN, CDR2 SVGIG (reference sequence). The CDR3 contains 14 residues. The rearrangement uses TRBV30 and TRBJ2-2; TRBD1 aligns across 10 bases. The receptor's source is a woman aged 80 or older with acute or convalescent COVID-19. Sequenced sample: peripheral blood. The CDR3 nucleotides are TGTGCCTGGAACGGACAGGGGGGAACCGGGGAGCTGTTTTTT. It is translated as CAWNGQGGTGELFF.